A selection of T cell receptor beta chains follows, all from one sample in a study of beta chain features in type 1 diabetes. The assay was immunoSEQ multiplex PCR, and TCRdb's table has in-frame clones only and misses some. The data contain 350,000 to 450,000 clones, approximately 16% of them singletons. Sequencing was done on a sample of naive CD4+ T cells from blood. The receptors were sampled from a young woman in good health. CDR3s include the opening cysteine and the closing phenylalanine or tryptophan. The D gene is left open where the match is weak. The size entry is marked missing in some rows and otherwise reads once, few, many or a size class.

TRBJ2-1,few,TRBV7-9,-,TGTGCCAGCAGCTTAGGTGACTTGGAGCAGTTCTTC,CASSLGDLEQFF
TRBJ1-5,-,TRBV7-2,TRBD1,TGTGCCAGCAGCCGCCGGACAGGGGGTAGCAATCAGCCCCAGCATTTT,CASSRRTGGSNQPQHF
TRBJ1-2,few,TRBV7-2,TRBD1,TGTGCCAGCAGCATTGACAGGGGACACTATGGCTACACCTTC,CASSIDRGHYGYTF
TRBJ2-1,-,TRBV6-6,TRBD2,TGTGCCAGCTCCCTAGCGGGAGCCGGCTACAATGAGCAGTTCTTC,CASSLAGAGYNEQFF
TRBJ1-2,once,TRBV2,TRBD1,TGTGCCAGCAGACGGACAGGGGGCGGCTATGGCTACACCTTC,CASRRTGGGYGYTF
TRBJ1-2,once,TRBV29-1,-,TGCAGCGTTGAAGGGGGGCCCGGGGGGAACTATGGCTACACCTTC,CSVEGGPGGNYGYTF
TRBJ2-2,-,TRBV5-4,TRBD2,TGTGCCAGCAGCTATAGCGGGGGGAACACCGGGGAGCTGTTTTTT,CASSYSGGNTGELFF
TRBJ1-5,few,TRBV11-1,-,TGTGCCAGCAGCCCGGGAGGGGCTGGAAATCAGCCCCAGCATTTT,CASSPGGAGNQPQHF
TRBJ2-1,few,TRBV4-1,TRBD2,TGCGCCAGCAGCCAAGAAAGCGGGAGGGCCTACAATGAGCAGTTCTTC,CASSQESGRAYNEQFF
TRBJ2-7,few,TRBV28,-,TGTGCCAGCAGTTTGTTTGGCAGGTCTCGCGAGCAGTACTTC,CASSLFGRSREQYF
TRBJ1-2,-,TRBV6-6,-,TGTGCCAGCAGTTACTCGACGTCAGGGGTTGGCTACACCTTC,CASSYSTSGVGYTF
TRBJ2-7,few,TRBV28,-,TGTGCCAGCAGTCTCCGGGGTGAGCAGTACTTC,CASSLRGEQYF
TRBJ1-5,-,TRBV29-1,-,TGCAGCGTGGCTATCAGGGATGATAGCAATCAGCCCCAGCATTTT,CSVAIRDDSNQPQHF
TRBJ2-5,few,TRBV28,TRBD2,TGTGCCAGCAGTTTCGCTAGCGGCCAAGAGACCCAGTACTTC,CASSFASGQETQYF
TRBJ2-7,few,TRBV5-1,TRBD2,TGCGCCAGCGGTCCCGGGACTAGCGAGTCCTACGAGCAGTACTTC,CASGPGTSESYEQYF
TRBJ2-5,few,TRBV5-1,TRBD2,TGCGCCAGCAGGGAGCAGCGGGATTGGGAGACCCAGTACTTC,CASREQRDWETQYF
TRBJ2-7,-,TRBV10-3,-,TGTGCCATCAGTGAGTCCACCTACGAGCAGTACTTC,CAISESTYEQYF
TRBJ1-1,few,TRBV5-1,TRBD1,TGCGCCAGCAGCTTGGATTGGCCCGGGACAGGGGAAGAAGCTTTCTTT,CASSLDWPGTGEEAFF
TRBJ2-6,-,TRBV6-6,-,TGTGCCAGCAGCCACAGGGTTTCTGGGGCCAACGTCCTGACTTTC,CASSHRVSGANVLTF
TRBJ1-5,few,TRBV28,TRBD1,TGTGCCAGCAGTTCGGGACAGGGGGGAAGCGGCAATCAGCCCCAGCATTTT,CASSSGQGGSGNQPQHF
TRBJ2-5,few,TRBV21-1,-,TGTGCCAGCAGCAGGGGAAGGTGGGGGGGAGAGACCCAGTACTTC,CASSRGRWGGETQYF
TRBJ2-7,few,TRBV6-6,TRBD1,TGTGCCAGCAGTTACTCAGGGGGCCAGTGGGATGAGCAGTACTTC,CASSYSGGQWDEQYF
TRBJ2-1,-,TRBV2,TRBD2,TGTGCCAGCAGGGAGCGGGAGGGCCCCTACAATGAGCAGTTCTTC,CASREREGPYNEQFF
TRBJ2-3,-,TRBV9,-,TGTGCCAGCAGCCCGACCAGGGCTAGCACAGATACGCAGTATTTT,CASSPTRASTDTQYF
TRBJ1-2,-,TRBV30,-,TGTGCCTGGAGCCCATTTAGGGGCTATGGCTACACCTTC,CAWSPFRGYGYTF
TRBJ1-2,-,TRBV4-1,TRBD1,TGCGCCAGCAGCCAAGTTGACAGGGACGCCTATGGCTACACCTTC,CASSQVDRDAYGYTF
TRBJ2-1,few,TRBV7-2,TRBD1,TGTGCCAGCAGCTTTGAGACAGGGTCCTACAATGAGCAGTTCTTC,CASSFETGSYNEQFF
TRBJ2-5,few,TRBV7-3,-,TGTGCCAGCAGCTTACGGACTCAAGAGACCCAGTACTTC,CASSLRTQETQYF
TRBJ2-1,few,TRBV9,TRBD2,TGTGCCAGCAGCGTAGGAGCAGCGGGACCCCCCTACAATGAGCAGTTCTTC,CASSVGAAGPPYNEQFF
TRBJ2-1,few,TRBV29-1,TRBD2,TGCAGCGTTGAAGATCCTACCGGGAGGGCCTACAATGAGCAGTTCTTC,CSVEDPTGRAYNEQFF
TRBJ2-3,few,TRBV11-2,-,TGTGCCAGCAGTTCAGGACAGACAACAGATACGCAGTATTTT,CASSSGQTTDTQYF
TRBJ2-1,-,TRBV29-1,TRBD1,TGCAGCGTTCCGGACAGGGCTTACAATGAGCAGTTCTTC,CSVPDRAYNEQFF
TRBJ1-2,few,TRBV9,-,TGTGCCAGCAGCCAAAGACGAGGAGATTATGGCTACACCTTC,CASSQRRGDYGYTF
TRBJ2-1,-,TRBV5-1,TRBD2,TGCGCCAGCAGCTTGGGCGCGGGAGGGTACAATGAGCAGTTCTTC,CASSLGAGGYNEQFF
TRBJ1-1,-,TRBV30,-,TGTGCCTGGAGTTTAGGAGTGATGAACACTGAAGCTTTCTTT,CAWSLGVMNTEAFF
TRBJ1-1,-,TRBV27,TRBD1,TGTGCCAGCAGGCACGACAGGGGGAACACTGAAGCTTTCTTT,CASRHDRGNTEAFF
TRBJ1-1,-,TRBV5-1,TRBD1,TGCGCCAGCAGCCCGGGACAGGGTGCGGGGACTGAAGCTTTCTTT,CASSPGQGAGTEAFF
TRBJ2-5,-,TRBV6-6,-,TGTGCCAGCAAATTAGACGGGGGGCTAGAGACCCAGTACTTC,CASKLDGGLETQYF
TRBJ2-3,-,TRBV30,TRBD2,TGTGCCGAATCACCGGGACTAGCGACGCCAGATACGCAGTATTTT,CAESPGLATPDTQYF
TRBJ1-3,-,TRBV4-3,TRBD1,TGCGCCAGCAGCCTAGGGACAGGCAACTCTGGAAACACCATATATTTT,CASSLGTGNSGNTIYF
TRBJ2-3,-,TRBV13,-,TGTGCCAGCAGTAGGGGTGGCACAGATACGCAGTATTTT,CASSRGGTDTQYF
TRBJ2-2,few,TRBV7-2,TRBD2,TGTGCCAGCAGCTTGGGACTACAGAACACCGGGGAGCTGTTTTTT,CASSLGLQNTGELFF
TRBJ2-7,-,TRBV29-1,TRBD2,TGCAGCGTTGAACGGGGGCGGGAGGGTGACGAGCAGTACTTC,CSVERGREGDEQYF
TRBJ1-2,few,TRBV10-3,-,TGTGCCATCAGTGGGGACTCCCGGGGAGGAGGCTACACCTTC,CAISGDSRGGGYTF
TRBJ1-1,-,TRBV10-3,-,TGTGCCACCTCATTAGACACTGAAGCTTTCTTT,CATSLDTEAFF
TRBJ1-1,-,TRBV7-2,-,TGTGCCAGCAGCCCGACTCTGAACACTGAAGCTTTCTTT,CASSPTLNTEAFF
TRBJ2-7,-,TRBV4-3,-,TGCGCCAGCAGCCAAGTCTTCGGAGGCAGCCACTACGAGCAGTACTTC,CASSQVFGGSHYEQYF
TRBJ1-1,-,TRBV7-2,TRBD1,TGTGCCAGCAGCTTAGTTAGGACAGGCAGCACTGAAGCTTTCTTT,CASSLVRTGSTEAFF
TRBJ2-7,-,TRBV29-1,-,TGCAGCGCCGGGGTTTACGAGCAGTACTTC,CSAGVYEQYF
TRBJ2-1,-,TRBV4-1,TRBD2,TGCGCCAGCAGCCAGATAACTTCCGGGACTAGCGGGAGGGCGGCACTCTTC,CASSQITSGTSGRAALF
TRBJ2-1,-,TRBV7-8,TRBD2,TGTGCCAGCAGCTGGGCACGTTTAGCGGGAGGGTCTAGGAATGAGCAGTTCTTC,CASSWARLAGGSRNEQFF
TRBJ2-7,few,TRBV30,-,TGTGCCTGGAGGGCGGGCGGAGCCTACGAGCAGTACTTC,CAWRAGGAYEQYF
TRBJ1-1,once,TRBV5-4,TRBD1,TGTGCCAGCAGCTGGCAGGGGGGAGGCACTGAAGCTTTCTTT,CASSWQGGGTEAFF